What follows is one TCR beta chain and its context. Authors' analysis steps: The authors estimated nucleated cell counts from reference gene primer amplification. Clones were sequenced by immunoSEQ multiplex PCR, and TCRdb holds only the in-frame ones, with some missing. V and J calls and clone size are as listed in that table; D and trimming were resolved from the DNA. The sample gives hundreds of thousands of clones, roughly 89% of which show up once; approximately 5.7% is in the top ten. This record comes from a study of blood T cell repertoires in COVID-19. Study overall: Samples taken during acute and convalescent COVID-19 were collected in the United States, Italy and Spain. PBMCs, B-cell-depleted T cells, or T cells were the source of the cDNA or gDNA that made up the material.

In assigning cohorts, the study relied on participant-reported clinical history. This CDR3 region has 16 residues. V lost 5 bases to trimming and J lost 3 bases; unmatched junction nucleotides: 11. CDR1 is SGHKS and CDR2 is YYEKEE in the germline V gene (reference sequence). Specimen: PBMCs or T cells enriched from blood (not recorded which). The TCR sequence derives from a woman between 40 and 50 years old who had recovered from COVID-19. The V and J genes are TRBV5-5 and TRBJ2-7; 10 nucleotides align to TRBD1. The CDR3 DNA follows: TGTGCCAGCAGTGTAGGTCCGGGACAGGGGCTCTACGAGCAGTACTTC. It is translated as CASSVGPGQGLYEQYF.